What follows describes a single TCR beta chain. The table came from immunoSEQ multiplex PCR; TCRdb's copy has only in-frame clones and leaves some out. The sample lists thousands of clones, under 85% seen once, with roughly 17% in the top ten. This specimen comes from a study of ipilimumab plus nivolumab after autologous stem cell transplantation. Germline V lookup: CDR1 SEHNR, CDR2 FQNEAQ (reference sequence). The CDR3 is made up of 14 amino acids. V was shortened by 1 base and J by 5 bases, with 10 bases between the two germline ends. Patients received nivolumab 3 mg/kg at weeks 1, 4, 7, 10, then fortnightly to week 26.

The V and J genes are TRBV7-9 and TRBJ2-3; D is unclear. The sequence was collected from a male donor with multiple myeloma. Sequenced material: PBMCs, taken in a trial of ipilimumab plus nivolumab as post-transplant consolidation. CDR3 sequence: CASSLVATIDTQYF. In DNA form, the CDR3 reads TGTGCCAGCAGCTTAGTAGCCACTATAGATACGCAGTATTTT.